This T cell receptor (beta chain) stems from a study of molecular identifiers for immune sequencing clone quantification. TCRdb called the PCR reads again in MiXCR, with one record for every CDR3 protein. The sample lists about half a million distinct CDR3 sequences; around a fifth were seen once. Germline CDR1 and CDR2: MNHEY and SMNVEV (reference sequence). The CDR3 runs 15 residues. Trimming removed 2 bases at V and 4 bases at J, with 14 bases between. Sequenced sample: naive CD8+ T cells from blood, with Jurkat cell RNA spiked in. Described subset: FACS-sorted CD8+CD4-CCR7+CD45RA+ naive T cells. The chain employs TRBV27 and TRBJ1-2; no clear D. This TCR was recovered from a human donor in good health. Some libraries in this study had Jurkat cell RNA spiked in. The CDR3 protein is CASSLKGSLSYGYTF. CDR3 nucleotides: TGTGCCAGCAGTTTAAAGGGCTCACTTAGCTATGGCTACACCTTC.